The entry below gives a single T cell receptor (beta chain) sequence along with its context. Its antigen remains unidentified. This sample stems from a study of TIL therapy for anti-PD-1-resistant metastatic lung cancer. Overall study context: Tumors had a median PD-L1 proportion score of about 6.6%. General study points: Compared with baseline intratumoral T cells, expanded TIL cultures were more clonal and less diverse (roughly 6.5% vs 31%).

The germline V gene has CDR1 MNHEY and CDR2 SVGEGT. V was clipped by 0 bases and J by 0 bases; unmatched bases: 4. The CDR3 sequence is 16 residues long. The immunoSEQ assay was v3. The method was immunoSEQ multiplex PCR; TCRdb's version includes in-frame clones alone and lacks a portion of them. The sample records approximately 87,000 clones, about two thirds being singletons. Indicated time point: pre-treatment sample, taken before nivolumab and TIL therapy. Tumor tissue came from excised metastases, mostly pleural nodules or supraclavicular lymph nodes. Tumor harvest preceded PD-1/PD-L1 blockade, followed by nivolumab treatment. Adults with stage 4 NSCLC were enrolled in a phase I trial.

The sample consisted of tumor tissue, taken at baseline. The chain is built from TRBV6-2 or TRBV6-3 and TRBJ1-2; 7 bases line up with TRBD1. This TCR came from a person aged 30 to 80 with non-small cell lung cancer. For the CDR3, the DNA is TGTGCCAGCAGTTACTCGGGACAGCAAGCTAACTATGGCTACACCTTC. Translation gives CASSYSGQQANYGYTF.